The clone carrying this T cell receptor beta chain has a handful of counts. The entry originates in a study of T cells in Graves' hyperthyroidism and ophthalmopathy. This CDR3 contains 15 residues. Looked up from germline, CDR1 is DFQATT and CDR2 is SNEGSKA (reference sequence). V dropped 8 bases and J dropped 6; count of bases not matched to a gene: 14. Regions amplified from RNA transcripts were the TCR beta CDR3 regions. HTBI primers were employed in a first-round RT-PCR of the TCR CDR3. TCRdb re-called the multiplex PCR reads through MiXCR, storing one row per CDR3 protein. The sample shows about 530,000 distinct CDR3 sequences, approximately 17% of them seen only once.

This chain uses TRBV20-1 with TRBJ1-2, with 11 nucleotides matching TRBD1. The material sequenced was blood. This receptor was taken from a woman under 30 with Graves' ophthalmopathy. CDR3 protein: CSTIRDRGNKDGYTF. CDR3 nucleotides: TGCAGTACAATCCGGGACAGGGGGAATAAAGATGGCTACACCTTC.